The clone carrying this TCR beta chain showed up just a few times. The germline V gene has CDR1 SGHRS and CDR2 YFSETQ. The CDR3 loop spans 14 amino acids. V lost 2 bases and J lost 5, with 14 bases in between. This sample was included in a study of blood T cell repertoires in COVID-19. About the study: Researchers got acute and convalescent COVID-19 samples from the United States, Italy and Spain. Sources were T cells, B-cell-depleted T cells, or PBMCs; the material itself was cDNA or gDNA.

As handled by the study authors: Counts of nucleated cells, estimated from reference gene primer amplification, were obtained. The data were produced by immunoSEQ multiplex PCR, yet TCRdb's version contains in-frame clones alone and is incomplete. V, J and clone size are taken as reported in that table, and D and trimming were inferred from the DNA itself. Of approximately 94,000 clones in the sample, 80% to 95% were seen once. The sample comprised peripheral blood. The source of this sequence is a man over 45 with active COVID-19. The chain joins TRBV5-1 to TRBJ2-7; TRBD1 is a possible D gene (5 bases). The CDR3 sequence is CASSFQGVKDEQYF. In DNA, the CDR3 is TGCGCCAGCAGCTTCCAAGGGGTGAAGGACGAGCAGTACTTC.